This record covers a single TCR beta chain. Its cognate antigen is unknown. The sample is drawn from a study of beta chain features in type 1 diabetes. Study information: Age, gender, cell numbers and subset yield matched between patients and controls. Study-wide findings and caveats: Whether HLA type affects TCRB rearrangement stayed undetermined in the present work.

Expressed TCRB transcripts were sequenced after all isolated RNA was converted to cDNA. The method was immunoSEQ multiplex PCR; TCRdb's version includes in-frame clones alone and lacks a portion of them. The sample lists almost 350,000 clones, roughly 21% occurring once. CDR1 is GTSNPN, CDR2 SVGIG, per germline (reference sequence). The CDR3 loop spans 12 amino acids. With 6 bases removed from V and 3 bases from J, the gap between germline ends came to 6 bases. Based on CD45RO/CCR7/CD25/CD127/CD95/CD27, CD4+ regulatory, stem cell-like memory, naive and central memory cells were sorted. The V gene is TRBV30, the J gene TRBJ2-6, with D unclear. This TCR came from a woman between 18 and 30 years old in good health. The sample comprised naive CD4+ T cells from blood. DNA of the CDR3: TGTGCCTGTTCGGGTGGGGCCAACGTCCTGACTTTC. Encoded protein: CACSGGANVLTF.